Each of the 32 T cell receptor beta chains below was sequenced from the same sample in a study of T-cell reconstitution after alpha-beta-depleted transplantation in children. Unique molecular identifiers were incorporated into the prepared TCRbeta library. TCRdb processed the PCR reads anew with MiXCR; each CDR3 protein has one entry. The sample lists about 980,000 distinct CDR3 sequences, roughly 31% occurring once. Sample: PBMCs, mostly from graft donor cells, taken 360 days after TCRalphabeta/CD19-depleted stem cell transplant. The receptors originated from a boy less than two years old who had a stem cell transplant for SCID, so the T cells may come from the graft donor.

Only a few counts were recorded for this clonotype. The DNA for the CDR3 is TGTGCCATCAGTGACGGGGGTAGCAATCAGCCCCAGCATTTT. Translation gives CAISDGGSNQPQHF. The J gene is TRBJ1-5, the V gene TRBV10-3, with D possibly being TRBD1 (5 bases). V was cut by 3 bases and J by 0 bases, with 6 bases left in between. CDR1 and CDR2 from the germline V gene are ENHRY and SYGVKD. The CDR3 has 14 amino acids.

The genes are TRBV6-5 and TRBJ1-2; D is unresolved. V was clipped by 2 bases and J by 4 bases, with 11 bases between them. This CDR3 has 14 residues. From germline, CDR1 is MNHEY and CDR2 SVGAGI. CDR3: CASSYRAGGYGYTF. The CDR3 nucleotides are TGTGCCAGCAGTTACCGGGCCGGTGGCTATGGCTACACCTTC.

This chain joins TRBV10-3 and TRBJ1-1; TRBD1 might be the D (5 bases). Germline values: CDR1 ENHRY, CDR2 SYGVKD. Trimming removed 3 bases from V and 6 bases from J, with 14 bases in between. The CDR3 sequence is 14 residues long. The CDR3 region has the DNA TGTGCCATCAGTGACAGGCAGGGAATCGCTGAAGCTTTCTTT. Its translation: CAISDRQGIAEAFF.

This rearrangement joins TRBV4-1 to TRBJ2-5, with D perhaps TRBD1 (5 bases). The CDR3 runs 15 residues. CDR1 MGHRA and CDR2 YSYEKL come from the germline V gene. Trimming left V 1 base short and J 1 base short, with 10 bases between. The DNA of the CDR3 is TGCGCCAGCAGCCAAGTCGGACACCTCCAAGAGACCCAGTACTTC. It encodes CASSQVGHLQETQYF.

The genes are TRBV4-3 and TRBJ1-1; D ambiguous. CDR3 length: 13 residues. Germline CDR1 LGHNA, CDR2 YSLEER. The V end was cut by 4 bases, the J end by 4 bases, with 10 bases between. CDR3 sequence reads: CASSRLEGTEAFF. The CDR3 DNA reads TGCGCCAGCAGCCGTTTGGAGGGCACTGAAGCTTTCTTT.

This rearrangement joins TRBV11-2 to TRBJ2-7, with D hard to call. The V gene lost 1 base and the J gene lost 5 bases, with 15 bases spanning the gap. Germline-derived CDR1 and CDR2 are SGHAT and FQNNGV. The CDR3 totals 15 residues. The CDR3 loop is CASSLVSLVMNEQYF. CDR3 nucleotide sequence: TGTGCCAGCAGCTTAGTTAGCCTAGTGATGAACGAGCAGTACTTC.

The chain is built from TRBV6-1 and TRBJ2-3, with 11 bases that match TRBD1. The germline V gene encodes CDR1 MNHNS and CDR2 SASEGT. With V trimmed by 4 bases and J by 1 base, 4 bases remained unmatched. The CDR3 has 16 residues. DNA for the CDR3: TGTGCCAGCAGTGCCCGGGGACAGGGGGGCACAGATACGCAGTATTTT. It is translated as CASSARGQGGTDTQYF.

This chain connects TRBV28 to TRBJ2-5, with TRBD1 as a possible D gene (5 bases). Trimming removed 4 bases at V and 6 bases at J, with 12 bases between. CDR1 is MDHEN and CDR2 is SYDVKM in the germline V gene. The CDR3 runs 13 residues. The CDR3 region has the DNA TGTGCCAGCAGTTCAACAGGTGTGCAGACCCAGTACTTC. Amino acids: CASSSTGVQTQYF.

The CDR3, as DNA: TGTGCCAGCAGGGCCGACAGGGGTTGGAACACTGAAGCTTTCTTT. It yields the protein CASRADRGWNTEAFF. This chain uses TRBV6-1 with TRBJ1-1, with 8 bases lining up with TRBD1. This CDR3 has 15 amino acids. V was pared by 6 bases and J by 1 base, with 7 bases of the junction left unmatched. Germline V gives CDR1 MNHNS, CDR2 SASEGT.

This clonotype was seen a handful of times. The chain is built from TRBV20-1 and TRBJ2-1; possibly TRBD1 for D (6 bases). The CDR3 is 14 amino acids. Germline V gives CDR1 DFQATT, CDR2 SNEGSKA (reference sequence). V gave up 3 bases and J gave up 1 base, with 10 bases separating them. DNA of the CDR3: TGCAGTGCTAGGCCGGACAGTTCCTACAATGAGCAGTTCTTC. This sequence encodes CSARPDSSYNEQFF.

This rearrangement joins TRBV7-9 to TRBJ2-7, with 14 bases fitting TRBD2. The length of the CDR3 is 16 residues. The trim removed 5 bases at V and 5 bases at J, leaving 8 bases unmatched. Germline lookup yields CDR1 SEHNR and CDR2 FQNEAQ (reference sequence). The CDR3 here is CASSGQTSGGADEQYF. Here the CDR3 DNA reads TGTGCCAGCAGCGGCCAGACTAGCGGGGGGGCCGACGAGCAGTACTTC.

This clonotype has only a few counts. The chain couples TRBV12-3 or TRBV12-4 to TRBJ1-1, with 12 bases aligning to TRBD1. Trimming cost V 5 bases and J 4 bases; bases outside gene matches: 8. The CDR3 is 16 residues long. This CDR3 reads CASSLWGQGAITEAFF. The CDR3 DNA sequence: TGTGCCAGCAGTCTCTGGGGACAGGGGGCGATCACTGAAGCTTTCTTT.

This clonotype was observed a few times. This chain uses TRBV12-3 or TRBV12-4 with TRBJ2-3; a weak D match, TRBD2 (5 bases). The CDR3 is 11 amino acids. The V gene lost 7 bases and the J gene lost 9 bases, with 11 bases spanning the gap. The chain's CDR3 is CASTGVATQYF. CDR3 in DNA: TGTGCCAGCACCGGGGTGGCCACGCAGTATTTT.

The V gene is TRBV2, the J gene TRBJ2-1; 7 bases match TRBD1. V lost 7 bases and J lost 0; bases outside the gene matches: 3. Germline CDR1 reads SNHLY; CDR2 reads FYNNEI. CDR3 length: 14 residues. CDR3 sequence reads: CASKQGSSYNEQFF. In DNA form, the CDR3 reads TGTGCCAGCAAACAGGGGAGCTCCTACAATGAGCAGTTCTTC.

The sample holds a few counts of this clonotype. The CDR3 here is CASRDREILNQPQHF. The CDR3 nucleotides read TGTGCCAGCAGGGACAGGGAGATCCTCAATCAGCCCCAGCATTTT. V usage is TRBV12-3 or TRBV12-4 and J usage is TRBJ1-5, with TRBD1 matching over 8 bases. With 6 bases clipped from V and 3 bases from J, the junction kept 7 bases outside the gene matches. The CDR3 consists of 15 residues.

The chain joins TRBV4-1 to TRBJ2-3; 7 bases are shared with TRBD2. The CDR3 spans 16 residues. V dropped 3 bases and J dropped 1; count of bases not matched to a gene: 7. Germline V gene sequence: CDR1 MGHRA, CDR2 YSYEKL. The DNA for the CDR3 is TGCGCCAGCAGCCATGCACGGGGGGTCGGCACAGATACGCAGTATTTT. Translated: CASSHARGVGTDTQYF.

This clonotype was detected a few times. The gene calls are TRBV5-1 and TRBJ2-3, with 7 bases matching TRBD1. The germline V gene has CDR1 SGHRS and CDR2 YFSETQ. The CDR3 is made up of 15 amino acids. The V and J ends lost 9 bases and 3 bases, in that order; junction bases with no gene match: 13. The CDR3 DNA reads as TGCGCCACCAAAAAACCGGGACAGAAGACAGATACGCAGTATTTT. This sequence encodes CATKKPGQKTDTQYF. Together with reference TRBV5-1 and TRBJ2-3, the CDR3 gives the full variable domain: KAGVTQTPRYLIKTRGQQVTLSCSPISGHRSVSWYQQTPGQGLQFLFEYFSETQRNKGNFPGRFSGRQFSNSRSEMNVSTLELGDSALYLCATKKPGQKTDTQYFGPGTRLTVL.

The rearrangement joins TRBV5-6 to TRBJ2-7; D unresolved. Trimming shortened V by 0 bases and J by 5 bases, and 15 bases separated the two germline ends. Germline V gives CDR1 SGHDT, CDR2 YYEEEE. CDR3 length: 15 residues. The CDR3 region has the DNA TGTGCCAGCAGCTTGGGCGCTGGGGTATCCGACGAGCAGTACTTC. Residues: CASSLGAGVSDEQYF.

This clonotype was detected many times. The J gene is TRBJ2-7, the V gene TRBV20-1; 7 nucleotides agree with TRBD1. Trimming removed 0 bases from V and 4 bases from J; junction bases left unmatched: 6. The CDR3 extends over 14 amino acids. Germline V gene data show CDR1 as DFQATT and CDR2 as SNEGSKA (reference sequence). The DNA of the CDR3 is TGCAGTGCTAGAGATGAGAGGGGGCTGTACGAGCAGTACTTC. As protein: CSARDERGLYEQYF.

In this sample, this clonotype turned up a few times. This rearrangement joins TRBV5-1 to TRBJ2-3; 10 nucleotides align to TRBD2. V shed 0 bases, J shed 4 bases, and the junction held 5 bases outside the gene matches. There are 16 residues in the CDR3. Germline-derived CDR1 and CDR2 are SGHRS and YFSETQ. The CDR3 sequence: CASSLASGGLSDTQYF. As DNA, the CDR3 is TGCGCCAGCAGCTTGGCTAGCGGGGGCCTTTCAGATACGCAGTATTTT.

This clonotype has just a few counts. The chain uses TRBV28 and TRBJ2-5; 7 positions match TRBD2. With V trimmed by 3 bases and J by 2 bases, 3 bases remained unmatched. Germline values: CDR1 MDHEN, CDR2 SYDVKM. The CDR3 is 14 residues long. The CDR3 loop reads CASSFPGLQETQYF. The CDR3 nucleotides read TGTGCCAGCAGTTTTCCGGGACTACAAGAGACCCAGTACTTC.

This rearrangement joins TRBV21-1 to TRBJ1-1. TRBV21-1 is termed a pseudogene. This CDR3 comprises 15 residues. The CDR3 sequence is CASPKVSWRNTEAFF. CDR3 DNA sequence: TGTGCCAGCCCAAAGGTGTCTTGGAGGAACACTGAAGCTTTCTTT.

The V and J genes are TRBV5-1 and TRBJ1-1; the match to TRBD1 covers 7 bases. Trimming cost V 3 bases and J 0 bases; bases outside gene matches: 5. CDR3 length equals 15 residues. Germline V CDR1 and CDR2: SGHRS, YFSETQ. The CDR3 loop is CASSSTGTLNTEAFF. In DNA form, the CDR3 reads TGCGCCAGCAGCTCGACAGGGACTCTGAACACTGAAGCTTTCTTT.

The chain joins TRBV5-5 to TRBJ1-4, with a tentative D call TRBD1 (5 bases). V was pared by 3 bases and J by 8 bases, with 11 bases between. From germline, CDR1 is SGHKS and CDR2 YYEKEE (reference sequence). The CDR3 consists of 13 residues. The CDR3 coding sequence is TGTGCCAGCAGCTGGGGGGGTAGGGAAAAACTGTTTTTT. This translates into CASSWGGREKLFF.

The chain combines TRBV20-1 with TRBJ1-1; 8 bases fit TRBD1. CDR1 is DFQATT, CDR2 SNEGSKA, per germline (reference sequence). This CDR3 comprises 14 residues. J was trimmed by 0 bases and V by 5 bases; bases with no gene match: 5. The CDR3 sequence: CSARQGTLNTEAFF. The CDR3 DNA reads TGCAGTGCTCGACAGGGGACTTTGAACACTGAAGCTTTCTTT.

This clonotype has just a few counts. The chain employs TRBV5-5 and TRBJ1-1; D gene uncertain. This CDR3 has 15 residues. CDR1 and CDR2 from the germline V gene are SGHKS and YYEKEE (reference sequence). Between the trimmed V and J ends, which lost 2 bases and 5 bases, there was a span of 16 bases. CDR3 in amino acids: CASSFFTSGGTEAFF. DNA of the CDR3: TGTGCCAGCAGCTTTTTCACTTCGGGTGGGACTGAAGCTTTCTTT.

V usage is TRBV6-1 and J usage is TRBJ2-1, with 7 nucleotides matching TRBD1. The CDR3 runs 17 residues. Germline V gene lookup returns CDR1 MNHNS and CDR2 SASEGT. Trimming took 8 bases from V and 3 from J; bases not matched to a gene: 16. The CDR3 spells CASGTPARQGNYNEQFF. In DNA, the CDR3 is TGTGCCAGCGGGACCCCCGCGAGACAGGGCAACTACAATGAGCAGTTCTTC.

This clonotype has a handful of counts. The chain links TRBV15 to TRBJ1-1; D unclear. V lost 3 bases, J lost 0 bases, and 11 bases lay in between. Germline values: CDR1 LNHNV, CDR2 YYDKDF (reference sequence). CDR3 length equals 15 residues. CDR3 bases: TGTGCCACCAGCAGGCCGAGGACGTTGAACACTGAAGCTTTCTTT. This codes for CATSRPRTLNTEAFF.

The gene calls are TRBV15 and TRBJ2-1; D remains ambiguous. Looked up from germline, CDR1 is LNHNV and CDR2 is YYDKDF (reference sequence). The V gene lost 0 bases and the J gene lost 1 base, with 10 bases spanning the gap. This CDR3 has 16 residues. The CDR3 nucleotides read TGTGCCACCAGCAGAGATGGACGCGGATCCTACAATGAGCAGTTCTTC. This sequence encodes CATSRDGRGSYNEQFF.

V gene TRBV12-3 or TRBV12-4 combines with J gene TRBJ2-7, with D unclear. V was cut by 1 base and J by 11 bases, with 12 bases left in between. CDR3 length: 12 residues. The CDR3 coding sequence is TGTGCCAGCAGTTTAGGTGTTGGAGAGGAGTACTTC. Protein product: CASSLGVGEEYF.

The CDR3 region is CSASRGGGVGTDTQYF. Here the CDR3 DNA reads TGCAGTGCTTCCCGGGGGGGAGGAGTTGGCACAGATACGCAGTATTTT. The chain carries TRBV20-1 and TRBJ2-3, with TRBD2 matching 8 bases. Trimming took 5 bases from V and 1 from J; bases not matched to a gene: 11. The CDR3 contains 16 residues. Germline CDR1 is DFQATT and CDR2 is SNEGSKA (reference sequence).

This clonotype has more than one count but fewer than ten. The chain links TRBV2 to TRBJ2-7, with a possible D match to TRBD1 (5 bases). Germline V gives CDR1 SNHLY, CDR2 FYNNEI. The CDR3 contains 14 residues. V gave up 2 bases and J gave up 2 bases, with 10 bases separating them. The CDR3 DNA sequence: TGTGCCAGCAGTGAACAGGGCCTTACCTACGAGCAGTACTTC. This codes for CASSEQGLTYEQYF.